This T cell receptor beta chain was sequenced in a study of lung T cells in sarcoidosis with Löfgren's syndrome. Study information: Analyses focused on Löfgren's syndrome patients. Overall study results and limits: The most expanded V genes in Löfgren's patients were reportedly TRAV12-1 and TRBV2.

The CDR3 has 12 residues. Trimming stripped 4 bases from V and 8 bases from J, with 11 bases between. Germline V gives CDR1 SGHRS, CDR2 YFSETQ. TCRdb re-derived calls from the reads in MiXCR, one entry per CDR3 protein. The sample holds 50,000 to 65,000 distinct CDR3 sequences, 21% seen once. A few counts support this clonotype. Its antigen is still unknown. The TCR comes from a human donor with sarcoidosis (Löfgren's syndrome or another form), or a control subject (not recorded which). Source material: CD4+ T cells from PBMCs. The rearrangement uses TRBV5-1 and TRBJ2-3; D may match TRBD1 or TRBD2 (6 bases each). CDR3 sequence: CASSGEGGTQYF. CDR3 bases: TGCGCCAGCAGCGGTGAGGGGGGTACGCAGTATTTT. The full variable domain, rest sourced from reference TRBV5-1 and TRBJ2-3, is KAGVTQTPRYLIKTRGQQVTLSCSPISGHRSVSWYQQTPGQGLQFLFEYFSETQRNKGNFPGRFSGRQFSNSRSEMNVSTLELGDSALYLCASSGEGGTQYFGPGTRLTVL.